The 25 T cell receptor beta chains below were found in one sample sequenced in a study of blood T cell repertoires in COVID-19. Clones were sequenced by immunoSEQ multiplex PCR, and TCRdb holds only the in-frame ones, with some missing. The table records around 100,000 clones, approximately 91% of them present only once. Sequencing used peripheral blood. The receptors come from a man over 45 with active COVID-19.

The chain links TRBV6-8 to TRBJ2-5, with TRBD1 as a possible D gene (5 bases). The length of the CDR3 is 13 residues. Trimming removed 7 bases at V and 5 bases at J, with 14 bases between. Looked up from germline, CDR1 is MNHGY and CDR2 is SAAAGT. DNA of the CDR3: TGTGCCAGCAATCAGGGATCGAGGGAGACCCAGTACTTC. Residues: CASNQGSRETQYF.

The CDR3 protein is CASSLELGPYNEQFF. The CDR3 DNA sequence: TGCGCCAGCAGCTTGGAGTTGGGGCCCTACAATGAGCAGTTCTTC. The V gene is TRBV5-1, the J gene TRBJ2-1; D might be TRBD1 (5 bases). The CDR3 totals 15 residues. Germline-derived CDR1 and CDR2 are SGHRS and YFSETQ. Between the trimmed V and J ends, which lost 0 bases and 2 bases, there was a span of 9 bases.

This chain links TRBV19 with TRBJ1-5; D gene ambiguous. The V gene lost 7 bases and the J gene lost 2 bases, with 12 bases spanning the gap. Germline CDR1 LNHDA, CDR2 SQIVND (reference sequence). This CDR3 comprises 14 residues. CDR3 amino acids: CASNAGYGNQPQHF. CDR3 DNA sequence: TGTGCCAGTAACGCGGGATATGGCAATCAGCCCCAGCATTTT. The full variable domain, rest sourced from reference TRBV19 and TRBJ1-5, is DGGITQSPKYLFRKEGQNVTLSCEQNLNHDAMYWYRQDPGQGLRLIYYSQIVNDFQKGDIAEGYSVSREKKESFPLTVTSAQKNPTAFYLCASNAGYGNQPQHFGDGTRLSIL.

The CDR3 DNA follows: TGTGCCAGCAGCTTAAGCACGCTCCCCACTGAAGCTTTCTTT. Encoded protein: CASSLSTLPTEAFF. The chain carries TRBV7-9 and TRBJ1-1; no firm D call. In germline, CDR1 is SEHNR, CDR2 FQNEAQ (reference sequence). The CDR3 spans 14 residues. Trimming removed 2 bases from V and 4 bases from J, with 11 bases in between.

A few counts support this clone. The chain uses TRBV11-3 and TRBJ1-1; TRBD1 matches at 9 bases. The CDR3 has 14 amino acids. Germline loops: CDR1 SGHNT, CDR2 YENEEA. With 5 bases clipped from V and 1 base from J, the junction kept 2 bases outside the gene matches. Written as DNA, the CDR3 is TGTGCCAGCAGCGTGACAGGGGGGAACACTGAAGCTTTCTTT. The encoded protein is CASSVTGGNTEAFF.

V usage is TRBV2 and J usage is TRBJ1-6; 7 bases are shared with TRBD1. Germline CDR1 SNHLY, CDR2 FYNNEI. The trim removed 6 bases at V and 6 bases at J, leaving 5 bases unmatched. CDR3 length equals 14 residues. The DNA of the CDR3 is TGTGCCAGCAGCCGACAGGGCCCTAATTCACCCCTCCACTTT. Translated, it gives CASSRQGPNSPLHF.

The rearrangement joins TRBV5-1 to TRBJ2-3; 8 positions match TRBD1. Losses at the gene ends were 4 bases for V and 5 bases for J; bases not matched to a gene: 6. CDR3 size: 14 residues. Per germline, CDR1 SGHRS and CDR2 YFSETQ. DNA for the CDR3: TGCGCCAGCAGCGCCGGACAGGGCAGAGATACGCAGTATTTT. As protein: CASSAGQGRDTQYF.

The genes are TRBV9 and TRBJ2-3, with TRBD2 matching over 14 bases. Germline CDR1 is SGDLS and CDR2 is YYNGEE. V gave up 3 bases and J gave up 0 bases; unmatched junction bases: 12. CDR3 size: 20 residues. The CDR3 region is CASSATRLAGGLSSTDTQYF. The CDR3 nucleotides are TGTGCCAGCAGCGCCACCCGACTAGCGGGAGGGCTCTCTAGCACAGATACGCAGTATTTT.

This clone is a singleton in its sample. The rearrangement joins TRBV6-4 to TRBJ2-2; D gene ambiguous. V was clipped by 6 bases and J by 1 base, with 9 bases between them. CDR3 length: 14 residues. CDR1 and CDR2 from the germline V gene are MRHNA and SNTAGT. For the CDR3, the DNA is TGTGCCAGCAGAGAGTTTCAGAACACCGGGGAGCTGTTTTTT. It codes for CASREFQNTGELFF.

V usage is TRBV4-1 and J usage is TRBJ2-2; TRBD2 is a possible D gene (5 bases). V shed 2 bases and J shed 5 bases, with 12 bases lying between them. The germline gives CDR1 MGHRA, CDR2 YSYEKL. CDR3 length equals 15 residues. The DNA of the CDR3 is TGCGCCAGCAGCCAATACGATGGAGGAACCGGGGAGCTGTTTTTT. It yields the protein CASSQYDGGTGELFF.

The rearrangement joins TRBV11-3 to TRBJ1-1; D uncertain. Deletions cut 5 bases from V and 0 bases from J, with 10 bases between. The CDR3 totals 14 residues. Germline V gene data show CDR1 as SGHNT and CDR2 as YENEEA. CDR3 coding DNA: TGTGCCAGCAGCCTACAGATTATGAACACTGAAGCTTTCTTT. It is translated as CASSLQIMNTEAFF.

CDR3 sequence: CASSAETYEQYV. In nucleotides, the CDR3 is TGTGCCAGCAGTGCTGAGACCTACGAGCAGTACGTC. The chain carries TRBV2 and TRBJ2-7; D gene ambiguous. The germline V gene has CDR1 SNHLY and CDR2 FYNNEI. Trimming took 4 bases from V and 2 from J, leaving 6 bases between them. The CDR3 totals 12 residues.

CDR3 coding DNA: TGTGCCAGCAGCAAAGAATTAGCGGGGCAAGAGACCCAGTACTTC. Translated, it gives CASSKELAGQETQYF. The genes are TRBV11-3 and TRBJ2-5, with 8 nucleotides matching TRBD2. CDR3 size: 15 residues. V lost 5 bases, J lost 2 bases, and 7 bases stayed unmatched. Germline CDR1 reads SGHNT; CDR2 reads YENEEA.

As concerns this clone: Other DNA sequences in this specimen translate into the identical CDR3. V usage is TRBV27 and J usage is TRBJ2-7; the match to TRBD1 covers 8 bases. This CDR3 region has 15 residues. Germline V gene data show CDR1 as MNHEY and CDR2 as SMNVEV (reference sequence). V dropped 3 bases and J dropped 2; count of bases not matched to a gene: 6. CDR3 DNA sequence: TGTGCCAGCAGTTTTCGAGACAGGGGACCCTACGAGCAGTACGTC. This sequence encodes CASSFRDRGPYEQYV.

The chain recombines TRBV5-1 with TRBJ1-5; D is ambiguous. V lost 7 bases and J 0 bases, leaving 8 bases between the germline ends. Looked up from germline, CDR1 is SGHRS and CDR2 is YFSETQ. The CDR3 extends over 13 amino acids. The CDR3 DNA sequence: TGCGCCAGCGCCGAGGATAGCAATCAGCCCCAGCATTTT. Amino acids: CASAEDSNQPQHF.

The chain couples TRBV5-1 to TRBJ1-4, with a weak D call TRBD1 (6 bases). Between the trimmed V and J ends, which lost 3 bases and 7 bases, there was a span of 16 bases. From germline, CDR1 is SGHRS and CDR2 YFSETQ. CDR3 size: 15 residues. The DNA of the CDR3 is TGCGCCAGCAGCTCAGGGGACATTTCGCGTGAAAAACTGTTTTTT. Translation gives CASSSGDISREKLFF.

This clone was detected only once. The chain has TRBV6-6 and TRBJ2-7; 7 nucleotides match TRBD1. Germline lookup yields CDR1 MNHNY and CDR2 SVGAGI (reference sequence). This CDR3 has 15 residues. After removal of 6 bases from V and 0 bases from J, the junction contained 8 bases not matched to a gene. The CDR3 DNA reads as TGTGCCAGCAGGCAATCCGCAGGGGGCTCCTACGAGCAGTACTTC. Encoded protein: CASRQSAGGSYEQYF.

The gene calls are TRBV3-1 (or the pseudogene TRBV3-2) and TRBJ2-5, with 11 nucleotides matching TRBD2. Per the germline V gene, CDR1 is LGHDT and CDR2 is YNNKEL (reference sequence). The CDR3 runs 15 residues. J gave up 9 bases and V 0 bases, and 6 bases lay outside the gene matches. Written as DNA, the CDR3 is TGTGCCAGCAGCCAAGATTCCGGGACTAGCGGTGCCCAGTACTTC. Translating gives CASSQDSGTSGAQYF.

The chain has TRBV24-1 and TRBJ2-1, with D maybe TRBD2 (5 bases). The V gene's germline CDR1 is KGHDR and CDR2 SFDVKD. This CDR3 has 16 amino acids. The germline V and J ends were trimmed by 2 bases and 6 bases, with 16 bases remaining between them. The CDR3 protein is CATSDSERLGVNEQFF. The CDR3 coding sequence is TGTGCCACCAGTGATTCGGAGCGCCTCGGGGTCAATGAGCAGTTCTTC.

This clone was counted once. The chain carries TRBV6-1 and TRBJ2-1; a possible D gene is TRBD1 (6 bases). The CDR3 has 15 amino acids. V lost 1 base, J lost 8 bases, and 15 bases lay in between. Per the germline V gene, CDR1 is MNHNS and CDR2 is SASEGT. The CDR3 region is CASSEGTLRGHEQFF. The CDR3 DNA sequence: TGTGCCAGCAGTGAAGGGACTCTCAGGGGCCATGAGCAGTTCTTC.

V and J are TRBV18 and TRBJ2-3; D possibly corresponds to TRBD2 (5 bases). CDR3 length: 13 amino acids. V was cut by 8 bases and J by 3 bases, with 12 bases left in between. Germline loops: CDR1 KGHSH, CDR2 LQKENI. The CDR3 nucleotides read TGTGCCAGCCTGGGAAGAGGGACAGATACGCAGTATTTT. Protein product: CASLGRGTDTQYF. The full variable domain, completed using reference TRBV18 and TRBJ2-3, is NAGVMQNPRHLVRRRGQEARLRCSPMKGHSHVYWYRQLPEEGLKFMVYLQKENIIDESGMPKERFSAEFPKEGPSILRIQQVVRGDSAAYFCASLGRGTDTQYFGPGTRLTVL.

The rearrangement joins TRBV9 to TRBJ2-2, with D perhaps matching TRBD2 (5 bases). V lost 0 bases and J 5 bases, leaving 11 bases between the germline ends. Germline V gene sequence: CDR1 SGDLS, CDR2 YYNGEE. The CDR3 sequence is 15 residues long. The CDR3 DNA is TGTGCCAGCAGCGTAGGCGAAAGGAGGACCGGGGAGCTGTTTTTT. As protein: CASSVGERRTGELFF.

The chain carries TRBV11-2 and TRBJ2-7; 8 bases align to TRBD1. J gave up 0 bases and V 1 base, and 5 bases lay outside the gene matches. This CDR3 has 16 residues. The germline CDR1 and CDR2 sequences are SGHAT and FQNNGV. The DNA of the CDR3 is TGTGCCAGCAGCTTAGGGGACAGGTCTAGCTCCTACGAGCAGTACTTC. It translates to CASSLGDRSSSYEQYF.

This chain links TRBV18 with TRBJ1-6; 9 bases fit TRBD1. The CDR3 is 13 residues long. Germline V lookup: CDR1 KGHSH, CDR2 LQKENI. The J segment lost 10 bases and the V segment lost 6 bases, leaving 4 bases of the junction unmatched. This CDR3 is CASSRTGESPLHF. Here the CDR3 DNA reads TGTGCCAGCTCCCGGACAGGGGAATCACCCCTCCACTTT.

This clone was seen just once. The CDR3 bases are TGTGCCAGCAGCGGACAGGGGGGTCTGTTTCCTGGGGCCAACGTCCTGACTTTC. This codes for CASSGQGGLFPGANVLTF. The V gene is TRBV9, the J gene TRBJ2-6, with TRBD1 matching 9 bases. Germline trimming cut 3 bases from V and 2 bases from J; bases unmatched to any gene: 9. The CDR3 is made up of 18 amino acids. In germline, CDR1 is SGDLS, CDR2 YYNGEE.